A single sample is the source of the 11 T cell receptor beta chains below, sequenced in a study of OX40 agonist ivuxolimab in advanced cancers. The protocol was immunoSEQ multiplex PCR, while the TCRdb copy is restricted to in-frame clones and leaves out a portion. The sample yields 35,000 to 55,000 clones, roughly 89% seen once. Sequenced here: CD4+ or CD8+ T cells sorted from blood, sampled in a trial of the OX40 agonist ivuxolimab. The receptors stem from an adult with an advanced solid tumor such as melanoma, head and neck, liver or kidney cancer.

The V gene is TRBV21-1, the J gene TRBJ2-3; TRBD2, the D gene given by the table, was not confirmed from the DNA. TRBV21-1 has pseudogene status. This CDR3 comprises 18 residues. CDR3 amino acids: CASSNPGRASGRTDTQYF. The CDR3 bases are TGTGCCAGCAGCAACCCCGGGAGGGCTAGCGGGAGGACAGATACGCAGTATTTT.

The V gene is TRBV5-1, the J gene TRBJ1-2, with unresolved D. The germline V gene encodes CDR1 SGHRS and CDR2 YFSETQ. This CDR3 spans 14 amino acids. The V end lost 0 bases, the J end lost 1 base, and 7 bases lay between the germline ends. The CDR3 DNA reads TGCGCCAGCAGCTTGGGTTGGGGTAACTATGGCTACACCTTC. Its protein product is CASSLGWGNYGYTF.

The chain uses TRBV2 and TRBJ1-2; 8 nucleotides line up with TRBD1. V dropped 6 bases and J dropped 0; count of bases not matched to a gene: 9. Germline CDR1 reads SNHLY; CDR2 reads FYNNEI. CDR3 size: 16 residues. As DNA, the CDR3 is TGTGCCAGCAGCTTAGACAGGGGAACTTCTAACTATGGCTACACCTTC. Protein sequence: CASSLDRGTSNYGYTF.

The CDR3 loop reads CASAKPRSQETQYF. For the CDR3, the DNA is TGTGCCAGCGCGAAGCCCCGGTCCCAAGAGACCCAGTACTTC. This rearrangement joins TRBV28 to TRBJ2-5; D is undetermined. Trimming removed 8 bases at V and 1 base at J, with 14 bases between. Germline-derived CDR1 and CDR2 are MDHEN and SYDVKM. This CDR3 is 14 amino acids long.

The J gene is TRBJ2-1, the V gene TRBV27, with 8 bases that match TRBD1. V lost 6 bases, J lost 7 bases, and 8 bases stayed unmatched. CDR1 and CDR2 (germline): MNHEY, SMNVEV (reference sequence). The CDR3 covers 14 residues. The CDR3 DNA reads TGTGCCAGCAGCTCAGGGGGCAGGGGGAATGAGCAGTTCTTC. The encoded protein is CASSSGGRGNEQFF.

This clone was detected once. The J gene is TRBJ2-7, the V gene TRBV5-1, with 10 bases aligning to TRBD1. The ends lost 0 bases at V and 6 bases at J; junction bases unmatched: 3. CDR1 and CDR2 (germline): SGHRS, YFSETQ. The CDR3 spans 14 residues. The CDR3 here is CASSLVRTGGEQYF. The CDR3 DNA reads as TGCGCCAGCAGCTTGGTGAGGACAGGGGGCGAGCAGTACTTC.

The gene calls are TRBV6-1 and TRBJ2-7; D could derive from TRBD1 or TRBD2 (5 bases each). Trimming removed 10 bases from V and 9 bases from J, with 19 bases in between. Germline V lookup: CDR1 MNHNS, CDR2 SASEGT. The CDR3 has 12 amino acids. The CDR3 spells CATRGSRASQYF. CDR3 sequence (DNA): TGTGCCACCCGTGGGAGCAGGGCGTCGCAGTACTTC.

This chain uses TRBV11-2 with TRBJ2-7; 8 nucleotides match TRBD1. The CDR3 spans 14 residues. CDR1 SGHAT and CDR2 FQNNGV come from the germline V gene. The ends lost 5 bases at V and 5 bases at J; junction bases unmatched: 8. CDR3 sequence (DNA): TGTGCCAGCAGCCCGACAGGGGTACGGAACGAGCAGTACTTC. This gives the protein CASSPTGVRNEQYF.

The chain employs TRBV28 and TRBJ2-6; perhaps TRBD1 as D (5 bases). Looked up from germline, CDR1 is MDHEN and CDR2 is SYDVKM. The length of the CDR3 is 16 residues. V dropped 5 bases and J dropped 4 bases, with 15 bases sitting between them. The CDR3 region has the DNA TGTGCCAGCAGTCACCAGCAGGGTTCCGGGGCCAACGTCCTGACTTTC. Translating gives CASSHQQGSGANVLTF.

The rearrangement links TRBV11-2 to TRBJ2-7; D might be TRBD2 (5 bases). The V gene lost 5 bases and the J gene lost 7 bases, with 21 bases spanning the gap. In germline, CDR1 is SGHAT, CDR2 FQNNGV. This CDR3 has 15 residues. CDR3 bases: TGTGCCAGCAGCACCCACATCCTAACTAGGAGAGAGCAGTACTTC. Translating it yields CASSTHILTRREQYF.

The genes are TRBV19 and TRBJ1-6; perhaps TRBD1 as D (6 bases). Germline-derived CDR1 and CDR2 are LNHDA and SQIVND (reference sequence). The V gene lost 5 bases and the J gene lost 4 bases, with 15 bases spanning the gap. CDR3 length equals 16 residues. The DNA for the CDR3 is TGTGCCAGTAGTCCGACCGGAGGGGGATATAATTCACCCCTCCACTTT. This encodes CASSPTGGGYNSPLHF.